Listed below are T cell receptor beta chains from one sample, sequenced in a study of blood T cells in healthy people across ages. Using its own MiXCR run on the 5' RACE reads, TCRdb lists one record per CDR3 protein. The sample includes roughly 1,700,000 distinct CDR3 sequences, 28% of them seen just once. The material sequenced was blood. Source of these receptors: a woman aged 25 to 39 in good health. Each CDR3 is given with its conserved first and last residue. The D gene is left open where the match is weak. Clone size is shown for a subset of rows, as once, few, many or a class of expanded clone.

>-|few|TRBV28|TRBJ1-1
TGTGCCAGCAGATATCGGCGGACAATGAACACTGAAGCTTTCTTT
CASRYRRTMNTEAFF
>-|many|TRBV20-1|TRBJ2-7
TGCAGTGCGGTTCCCCAGGGCGTCGAGCAGTACTTC
CSAVPQGVEQYF
>-|-|TRBV7-8|TRBJ2-7
TGTGCCAGCAGCCCGGGACTGGAGGTCTCCTACGAGCAGTACTTC
CASSPGLEVSYEQYF
>-|few|TRBV28|TRBJ2-1
TGTGCCAGCAGCCCCGAAGGGGGTCCGTTGAATGAGCAGTTCTTC
CASSPEGGPLNEQFF
>-|few|TRBV6-6|TRBJ1-2
TGTGCCAGCAGTTTCGACCCCTATGGGGGCTACACCTTC
CASSFDPYGGYTF
>TRBD2|-|TRBV20-1|TRBJ2-3
TGCAGTGCTAGAGGTCCCGGGACTAGCGGGGGACGCACAGATACGCAGTATTTT
CSARGPGTSGGRTDTQYF
>-|-|TRBV29-1|TRBJ2-1
TGCAGCGTTGGACCAACTAACAATGAGCAGTTCTTC
CSVGPTNNEQFF
>-|many|TRBV4-2|TRBJ2-5
TGTGCCAGCAGCCAAGAATGGGCATCCGGGGGCGAGACCCAGTACTTC
CASSQEWASGGETQYF
>TRBD2|-|TRBV2|TRBJ2-5
TGTGCCAGCATGGTTGAGCGGGGGGGCCGGGAGACCCAGTACTTC
CASMVERGGRETQYF
>-|few|TRBV6-5|TRBJ1-1
TGTGCCAGCAGCCTTTACGGACCGGGAGAGAACACTGAAGCTTTCTTT
CASSLYGPGENTEAFF
>TRBD2|-|TRBV9|TRBJ2-7
TGTGCCAGCAGCGCAGGGGGTCGAGGACTAGCGGGAGAGGCCTACGAGCAGTACTTC
CASSAGGRGLAGEAYEQYF
>TRBD1|-|TRBV7-2|TRBJ2-7
TGTGCCAGCAGCTTCCACCTCGTAGGGACAGGCGCCTACGAGCAGTACTTC
CASSFHLVGTGAYEQYF
>-|few|TRBV11-2|TRBJ2-7
TGTGCCAGCAGCTTAGATGGGTACGGACAGTACTTC
CASSLDGYGQYF
>-|many|TRBV20-1|TRBJ2-7
TGCAGTGCTAGTCAAGAGCCCTACGAGCAGTACTTC
CSASQEPYEQYF
>TRBD2|-|TRBV24-1|TRBJ2-3
TGCGCCACGCGGGGACTAGCAACAGATACGCAGTATTTT
CATRGLATDTQYF
>TRBD2|few|TRBV30|TRBJ2-5
TGTGCCTGGTCAGAGCGGGAGGGAACCCAGTACTTC
CAWSEREGTQYF
>-|-|TRBV18|TRBJ1-2
TGTGCCAGCTCACCGGAACAGTCCTATGGCTACACCTTC
CASSPEQSYGYTF
>TRBD1|-|TRBV18|TRBJ2-7
TGTGCCAGCTCCGCTTTTTTGGGACAGGGTCACGAGCAGTACTTC
CASSAFLGQGHEQYF
>-|once|TRBV24-1|TRBJ2-4
TGTGCCACCAGTGACCCGGGACCGGGAAACATTCAGTACTTC
CATSDPGPGNIQYF
>-|-|TRBV4-1|TRBJ2-7
TGCGCCAGCAGCCTTCTGGGGGGGCGGTACGAGCAGTACTTC
CASSLLGGRYEQYF
>TRBD1|-|TRBV7-9|TRBJ2-1
TGTGCCAGCAGCTCCTCCGGGACAGGGGGTTATTACAATGAGCAGTTCTTC
CASSSSGTGGYYNEQFF
>TRBD1|many|TRBV5-5|TRBJ2-7
TGTGCCAGCAGCTTGGAGACAGGGCTTTCCTACGAGCAGTACTTC
CASSLETGLSYEQYF
>TRBD1|-|TRBV5-1|TRBJ1-2
TGCGCTAGCAGCCGGACAGGGGGCTACGGCTATGGCTACACCTTC
CASSRTGGYGYGYTF
>-|-|TRBV4-1|TRBJ2-5
TGCGCCAGCAGCCAAGTAGGTGGGACAAGCCAAGAGACCCAGTACTTC
CASSQVGGTSQETQYF
>TRBD2|-|TRBV7-2|TRBJ2-3
TGTGCCAGCAGCCAAACAGCGGGACTTAGCACAGATACGCAGTATTTT
CASSQTAGLSTDTQYF
>TRBD1|-|TRBV5-1|TRBJ1-2
TGCGCCAGCAGGATCCAACAGGGGCAGAGCTATGGCTACACCTTC
CASRIQQGQSYGYTF
>-|-|TRBV20-1|TRBJ2-7
TGCAGTGCTTCCTCCGCGGACTACGAGAATGAGCAGTACTTC
CSASSADYENEQYF
>-|few|TRBV27|TRBJ2-1
TGTGCCAGCAGTTCTACTTTTAATGAGCAGTTCTTC
CASSSTFNEQFF
>-|few|TRBV12-3/TRBV12-4|TRBJ2-5
TGTGCCAGCAGTCTCACTTTTGGGAAAAACAATGAGCAGTACTTC
CASSLTFGKNNEQYF
>-|few|TRBV5-1|TRBJ2-5
TGCGCCAGCCTAACGGAGACCCAGTACTTC
CASLTETQYF
>-|few|TRBV20-1|TRBJ1-6
TGCAGTGCTAGCCGGCGGGACTCCTATAATTCACCCCTCCACTTT
CSASRRDSYNSPLHF
>TRBD2|many|TRBV7-9|TRBJ2-1
TGTGCCAGCATCCCTCCCGGGACTAGCGACAATGAGCAGTTCTTC
CASIPPGTSDNEQFF
>-|-|TRBV30|TRBJ1-1
TGTGCCTGGAGTGCAGGGACGGCCCATCAGGCTTTCTTT
CAWSAGTAHQAFF
>-|-|TRBV5-1|TRBJ1-2
TGCGTCAGCAGCTATGGGCAGGGCCTGCCCACCTTC
CVSSYGQGLPTF
>TRBD2|few|TRBV7-2|TRBJ2-1
TGTGCCAGCAGCTTACGAGGGACTAACTACAATGAGCAGTTCTTC
CASSLRGTNYNEQFF
>-|few|TRBV2|TRBJ1-2
TGTGCCAGCAGTCCAATGCTACTCTATGGCTACACCTTC
CASSPMLLYGYTF
>-|many|TRBV5-1|TRBJ2-5
TGCGCCACCTCCCTGCTCGGCATAGAGACCCAGTACTTC
CATSLLGIETQYF
>-|-|TRBV5-1|TRBJ1-2
TGCGCCAGCAGCTTGTTTCCCCGGGACATCAATGCCGATGGCTACACCTTC
CASSLFPRDINADGYTF
>TRBD2|few|TRBV28|TRBJ2-5
TGTGCCAGCTGCCGAGCGGGGGGGCAAGAGACCCAGTACTTC
CASCRAGGQETQYF
>-|many|TRBV4-1|TRBJ2-7
TGCGCCAGCAGCCAAGGGACAGAAAGGGAGCAGTACTTC
CASSQGTEREQYF
>-|many|TRBV29-1|TRBJ2-5
TGCAGCGTTTGGGGGACGTCTAAAGAGACCCAGTACTTC
CSVWGTSKETQYF